The 21 T cell receptor beta chains reported below all come from one sample, sequenced in a study of cytomegalovirus exposure and HLA in healthy donors. Data came from immunoSEQ multiplex PCR; TCRdb stores just in-frame clones and leaves some out. The sample holds roughly 52,000 clones, 90% to 95% seen once. Source material: PBMCs. These receptors all come from a woman aged 18-35 years in good health and CMV-seropositive.

The J gene is TRBJ1-4, the V gene TRBV28; a weak D match, TRBD1 (5 bases). CDR1 MDHEN and CDR2 SYDVKM come from the germline V gene. This CDR3 contains 16 residues. The V end was cut by 6 bases, the J end by 3 bases, with 17 bases between. CDR3 region: CASRHRSLTSNEKLFF. The CDR3 DNA sequence: TGTGCCAGCAGACACAGGTCCCTAACCTCTAATGAAAAACTGTTTTTT.

This chain connects TRBV27 to TRBJ2-3; 9 bases map to TRBD2. The CDR3 sequence is 16 residues long. Trimming took 3 bases from V and 3 from J; bases not matched to a gene: 7. Germline lookup yields CDR1 MNHEY and CDR2 SMNVEV (reference sequence). CDR3 DNA: TGTGCCAGCAGTTTTTTGAGCGGGGGGTTAACAGATACGCAGTATTTT. This encodes CASSFLSGGLTDTQYF.

The chain has TRBV27 and TRBJ2-7; possibly TRBD2 for D (7 bases). V lost 5 bases and J 6 bases, leaving 23 bases between the germline ends. The CDR3 runs 16 residues. Per the germline V gene, CDR1 is MNHEY and CDR2 is SMNVEV (reference sequence). The CDR3 nucleotides read TGTGCCAGCAGTGCTACGGTAGGGGGAGGGTTAGGCGAGCAGTACTTC. This gives the protein CASSATVGGGLGEQYF.

This clone was seen only a few times. The chain is built from TRBV29-1 and TRBJ1-1; TRBD1 matches 9 bases. CDR1 SQVTM and CDR2 ANQGSEA come from the germline V gene. The CDR3 has 12 amino acids. The V segment lost 7 bases and the J segment 6 bases; nucleotides outside the gene matches: 6. The CDR3 sequence: CSGQGVKSEAFF. CDR3 coding DNA: TGCAGCGGACAGGGGGTAAAGTCTGAAGCTTTCTTT.

J is TRBJ2-1 and V is TRBV5-4; 9 bases are shared with TRBD1. The CDR3 runs to 15 residues. V lost 4 bases to trimming and J lost 3 bases; unmatched junction nucleotides: 5. CDR1 and CDR2 from the germline V gene are SGHNT and YYREEE (reference sequence). CDR3 nucleotide sequence: TGTGCCAGCAGCGTCCGGGACAGGGACTACAATGAGCAGTTCTTC. Translated: CASSVRDRDYNEQFF.

The V call is TRBV2, the J call TRBJ2-7; the D is unclear. Germline V gene sequence: CDR1 SNHLY, CDR2 FYNNEI. The CDR3 runs 11 residues. With 9 bases removed from V and 6 bases from J, the gap between germline ends came to 12 bases. In nucleotides, the CDR3 is TGTGCCAGTTCTGTGTCCCTCGAGCAGTACTTC. Its protein is CASSVSLEQYF.

This chain joins TRBV5-1 and TRBJ2-5; 7 positions agree with TRBD1. The CDR3 has 14 residues. J lost 5 bases, V lost 0 bases, and 4 bases had no gene match. Per germline, CDR1 SGHRS and CDR2 YFSETQ. CDR3: CASSLGTGIETQYF. CDR3 in DNA: TGCGCCAGCAGCTTGGGGACAGGAATTGAGACCCAGTACTTC.

This chain joins TRBV18 and TRBJ1-4, with 11 bases lining up with TRBD1. The J segment lost 7 bases and the V segment lost 3 bases, leaving 7 bases of the junction unmatched. The CDR3 sequence is 16 residues long. Germline V lookup: CDR1 KGHSH, CDR2 LQKENI. In DNA, the CDR3 is TGTGCCAGCTCACCCCTGACGGGACAGGGGGGTGAAAAACTGTTTTTT. Its translation: CASSPLTGQGGEKLFF.

The V call is TRBV5-4, the J call TRBJ1-2; D is perhaps TRBD1 (5 bases). The CDR3 extends over 15 amino acids. Trimming stripped 0 bases from V and 7 bases from J, with 16 bases between. CDR1 and CDR2 from the germline V gene are SGHNT and YYREEE (reference sequence). As DNA, the CDR3 is TGTGCCAGCAGCTTGGCCTCCAGGGAAGCTCGTGGCTACACCTTC. Its protein is CASSLASREARGYTF.

V and J are TRBV19 and TRBJ1-5, with 10 positions matching TRBD1. The CDR3 has 15 residues. Germline V lookup: CDR1 LNHDA, CDR2 SQIVND (reference sequence). V trimming: 5 bases; J trimming: 6 bases; junction bases outside the gene matches: 7. CDR3 region: CASSESGTGVQPQHF. In DNA, the CDR3 is TGTGCCAGTAGTGAGTCCGGGACAGGGGTTCAGCCCCAGCATTTT. Supplemented by reference TRBV19 and TRBJ1-5, the full variable domain reads DGGITQSPKYLFRKEGQNVTLSCEQNLNHDAMYWYRQDPGQGLRLIYYSQIVNDFQKGDIAEGYSVSREKKESFPLTVTSAQKNPTAFYLCASSESGTGVQPQHFGDGTRLSIL.

This chain links TRBV29-1 with TRBJ1-2; TRBD1 matches 7 bases. This CDR3 contains 11 residues. Per germline, CDR1 SQVTM and CDR2 ANQGSEA. J was trimmed by 9 bases and V by 4 bases; bases with no gene match: 5. CDR3 sequence reads: CSVVSGGSYTF. CDR3 bases: TGCAGCGTTGTCTCAGGGGGAAGCTACACCTTC.

This chain links TRBV6-5 with TRBJ1-1; D is possibly TRBD1 (5 bases). CDR3 length: 15 amino acids. Germline-derived CDR1 and CDR2 are MNHEY and SVGAGI. V was cut by 4 bases and J by 5 bases, with 17 bases left in between. DNA for the CDR3: TGTGCCAGCAGTTCTCAGCCGGGGGTTTTAACTGAAGCTTTCTTT. Its protein product is CASSSQPGVLTEAFF.

A few counts support this clone. This chain joins TRBV7-9 and TRBJ1-6, with D maybe TRBD1 (6 bases). Germline assignment: CDR1 SEHNR and CDR2 FQNEAQ (reference sequence). The CDR3 has 16 residues. The V gene lost 6 bases and the J gene lost 3 bases, with 15 bases spanning the gap. CDR3 nucleotides: TGTGCCAGCAGTCTAGGCACAGGGTTCTATAATTCACCCCTCCACTTT. It translates to CASSLGTGFYNSPLHF. Based on the CDR3 plus reference TRBV7-9 and TRBJ1-6, the full variable domain is DTGVSQNPRHKITKRGQNVTFRCDPISEHNRLYWYRQTLGQGPEFLTYFQNEAQLEKSRLLSDRFSAERPKGSFSTLEIQRTEQGDSAMYLCASSLGTGFYNSPLHFGNGTRLTVT.

J is TRBJ1-1 and V is TRBV15, with 8 bases aligning to TRBD1. This CDR3 region has 13 residues. The germline CDR1 and CDR2 sequences are LNHNV and YYDKDF (reference sequence). The ends lost 5 bases at V and 6 bases at J; junction bases unmatched: 5. The CDR3 spells CATSRRGLAEAFF. DNA of the CDR3: TGTGCCACCAGCCGCAGGGGGCTCGCTGAAGCTTTCTTT.

The chain links TRBV25-1 to TRBJ1-1; 7 bases line up with TRBD1. Germline loops: CDR1 MGHDK, CDR2 SYGVNS. V shed 4 bases, J shed 10 bases, and the junction held 6 bases outside the gene matches. This CDR3 is built from 12 residues. The CDR3 loop reads CASSGYRGLAFF. CDR3 nucleotide sequence: TGTGCCAGCAGTGGATACAGGGGTTTAGCTTTCTTT.

The rearrangement uses TRBV6-1 and TRBJ2-6; possibly TRBD2 for D (5 bases). Trimming removed 4 bases at V and 1 base at J, with 8 bases between. Per germline, CDR1 MNHNS and CDR2 SASEGT. This CDR3 region has 15 residues. This chain's CDR3 is CASSVGASGANVLTF. The CDR3 nucleotides read TGTGCCAGCAGTGTGGGAGCTTCTGGGGCCAACGTCCTGACTTTC.

The V and J genes are TRBV2 and TRBJ2-3; no firm D call. The CDR3 runs to 12 residues. The germline V gene has CDR1 SNHLY and CDR2 FYNNEI. V lost 5 bases and J 5 bases, leaving 8 bases between the germline ends. DNA for the CDR3: TGTGCCAGCAGTAGACTTTTAGATACGCAGTATTTT. This translates into CASSRLLDTQYF.

This clone appeared many times. The chain uses TRBV5-1 and TRBJ2-7; a weak D match, TRBD1 (6 bases). The germline CDR1 and CDR2 sequences are SGHRS and YFSETQ. There are 16 residues in the CDR3. V lost 4 bases and J 3 bases, leaving 20 bases between the germline ends. CDR3 region: CASSEVPGHANYEQYF. The CDR3 nucleotides are TGCGCCAGCAGCGAGGTGCCGGGACACGCGAACTACGAGCAGTACTTC.

This chain connects TRBV5-4 to TRBJ2-3; 7 nucleotides match TRBD2. The CDR3 is 16 amino acids. V lost 4 bases and J lost 2; bases outside the gene matches: 10. Germline values: CDR1 SGHNT, CDR2 YYREEE (reference sequence). CDR3 sequence: CASSPPRGGNTDTQYF. Here the CDR3 DNA reads TGTGCCAGCAGCCCCCCCCGCGGGGGTAACACAGATACGCAGTATTTT.

The rearrangement joins TRBV6-1 to TRBJ2-1; D unclear. The CDR3 contains 14 residues. Trimming took 1 base from V and 1 from J, leaving 5 bases between them. Germline V CDR1 and CDR2: MNHNS, SASEGT. CDR3 in amino acids: CASSEDSSYNEQFF. The CDR3 DNA sequence: TGTGCCAGCAGTGAAGACAGTTCCTACAATGAGCAGTTCTTC.

V and J are TRBV14 and TRBJ1-2, with a tentative D call TRBD1 (5 bases). Deletions cut 2 bases from V and 3 bases from J, with 10 bases between. The germline gives CDR1 SGHDN, CDR2 FVKESK. The length of the CDR3 is 14 residues. CDR3 region: CASSQWGDYYGYTF. The CDR3 region has the DNA TGTGCCAGCAGCCAATGGGGGGACTACTATGGCTACACCTTC.